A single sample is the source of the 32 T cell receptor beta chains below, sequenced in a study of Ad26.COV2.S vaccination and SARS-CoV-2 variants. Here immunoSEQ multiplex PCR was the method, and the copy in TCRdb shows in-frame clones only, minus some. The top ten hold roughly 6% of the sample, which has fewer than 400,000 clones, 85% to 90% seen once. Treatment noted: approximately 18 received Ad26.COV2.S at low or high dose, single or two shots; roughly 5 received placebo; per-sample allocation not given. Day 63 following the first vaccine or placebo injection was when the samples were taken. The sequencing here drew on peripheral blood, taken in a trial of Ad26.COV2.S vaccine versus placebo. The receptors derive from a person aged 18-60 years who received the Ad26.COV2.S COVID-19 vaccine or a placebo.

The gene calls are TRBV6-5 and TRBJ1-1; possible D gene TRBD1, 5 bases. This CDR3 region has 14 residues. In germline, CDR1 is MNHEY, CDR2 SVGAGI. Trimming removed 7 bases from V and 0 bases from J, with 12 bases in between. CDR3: CASTRTPLNTEAFF. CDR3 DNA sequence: TGTGCCAGCACCCGGACACCATTGAACACTGAAGCTTTCTTT.

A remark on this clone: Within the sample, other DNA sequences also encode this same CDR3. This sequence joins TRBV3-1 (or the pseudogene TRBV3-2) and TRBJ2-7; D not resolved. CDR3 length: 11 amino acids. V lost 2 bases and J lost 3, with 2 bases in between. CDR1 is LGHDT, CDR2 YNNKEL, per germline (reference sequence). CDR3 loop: CASSQSYEQYF. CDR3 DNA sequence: TGTGCCAGCAGCCAAAGCTACGAGCAGTACTTC.

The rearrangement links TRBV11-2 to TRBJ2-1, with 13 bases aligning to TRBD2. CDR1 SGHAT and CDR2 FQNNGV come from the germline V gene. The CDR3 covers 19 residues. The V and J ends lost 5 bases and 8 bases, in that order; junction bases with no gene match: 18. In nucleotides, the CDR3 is TGTGCCAGCAGCACCTACTCGCCGGGACTAGCGGGACGTTTAGATGAGCAGTTCTTC. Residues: CASSTYSPGLAGRLDEQFF. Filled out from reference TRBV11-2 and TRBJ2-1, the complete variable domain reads EAGVAQSPRYKIIEKRQSVAFWCNPISGHATLYWYQQILGQGPKLLIQFQNNGVVDDSQLPKDRFSAERLKGVDSTLKIQPAKLEDSAVYLCASSTYSPGLAGRLDEQFFGPGTRLTVL.

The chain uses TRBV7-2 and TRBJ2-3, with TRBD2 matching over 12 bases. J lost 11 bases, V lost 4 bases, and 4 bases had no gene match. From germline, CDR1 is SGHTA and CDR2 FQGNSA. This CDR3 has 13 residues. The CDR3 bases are TGTGCCAGCAGCTCACTAGCGGGGGGCCAGCAGTATTTT. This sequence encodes CASSSLAGGQQYF.

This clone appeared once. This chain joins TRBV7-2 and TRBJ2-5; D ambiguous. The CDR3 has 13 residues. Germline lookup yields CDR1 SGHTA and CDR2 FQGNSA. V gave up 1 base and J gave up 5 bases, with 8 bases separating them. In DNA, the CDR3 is TGTGCCAGCAGCTTAGAGACTCTCGAGACCCAGTACTTC. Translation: CASSLETLETQYF.

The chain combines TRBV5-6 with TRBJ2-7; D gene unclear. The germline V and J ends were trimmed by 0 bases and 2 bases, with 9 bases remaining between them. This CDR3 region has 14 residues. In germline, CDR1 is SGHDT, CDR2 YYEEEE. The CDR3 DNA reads TGTGCCAGCAGCTTGGGCCCAGGCCCCTACGAGCAGTACGTC. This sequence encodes CASSLGPGPYEQYV.

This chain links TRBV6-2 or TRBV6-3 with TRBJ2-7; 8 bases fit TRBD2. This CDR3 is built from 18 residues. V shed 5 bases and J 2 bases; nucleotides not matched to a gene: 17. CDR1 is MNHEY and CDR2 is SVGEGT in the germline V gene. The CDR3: CASSVPPVGAGAAYEQYF. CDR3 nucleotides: TGTGCCAGCAGTGTTCCCCCCGTTGGAGCGGGGGCCGCCTACGAGCAGTACTTC.

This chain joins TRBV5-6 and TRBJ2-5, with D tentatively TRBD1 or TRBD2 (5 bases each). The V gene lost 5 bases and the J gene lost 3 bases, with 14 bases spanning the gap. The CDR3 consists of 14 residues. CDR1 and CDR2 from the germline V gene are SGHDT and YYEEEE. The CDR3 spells CASSAGTFEETQYF. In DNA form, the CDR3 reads TGTGCCAGCAGTGCCGGGACCTTTGAAGAGACCCAGTACTTC.

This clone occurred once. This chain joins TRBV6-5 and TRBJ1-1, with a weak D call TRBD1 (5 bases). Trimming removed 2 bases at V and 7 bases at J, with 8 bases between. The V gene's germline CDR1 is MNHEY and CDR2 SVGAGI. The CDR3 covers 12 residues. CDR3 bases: TGTGCCAGCAGTTACATGGGGGGTGAAGCTTTCTTT. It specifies CASSYMGGEAFF.

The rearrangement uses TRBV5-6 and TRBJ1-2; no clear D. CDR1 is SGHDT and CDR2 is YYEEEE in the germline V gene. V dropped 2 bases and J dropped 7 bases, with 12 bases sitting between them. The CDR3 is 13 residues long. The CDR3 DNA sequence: TGTGCCAGCAGCTTATCGGAAGGGCCTGGCTACACCTTC. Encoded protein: CASSLSEGPGYTF.

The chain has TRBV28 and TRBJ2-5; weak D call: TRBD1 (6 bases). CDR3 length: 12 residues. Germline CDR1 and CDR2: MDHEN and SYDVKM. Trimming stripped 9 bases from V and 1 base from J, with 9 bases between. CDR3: CASRTAQETQYF. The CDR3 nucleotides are TGTGCCAGTAGGACAGCCCAAGAGACCCAGTACTTC.

In nucleotides, the CDR3 is TGTGCCAGCAGCTCAACCGGGACAGAGATATACAATGAGCAGTTCTTC. It yields the protein CASSSTGTEIYNEQFF. The chain has TRBV7-3 and TRBJ2-1; 7 bases line up with TRBD1. Germline CDR1 and CDR2: SGHTA and FQGTGA. CDR3 size: 16 residues. With V trimmed by 4 bases and J by 4 bases, 10 bases remained unmatched. Variable domain in full (rest from reference TRBV7-3 and TRBJ2-1): GAGVSQTPSNKVTEKGKYVELRCDPISGHTALYWYRQSLGQGPEFLIYFQGTGAADDSGLPNDRFFAVRPEGSVSTLKIQRTERGDSAVYLCASSSTGTEIYNEQFFGPGTRLTVL.

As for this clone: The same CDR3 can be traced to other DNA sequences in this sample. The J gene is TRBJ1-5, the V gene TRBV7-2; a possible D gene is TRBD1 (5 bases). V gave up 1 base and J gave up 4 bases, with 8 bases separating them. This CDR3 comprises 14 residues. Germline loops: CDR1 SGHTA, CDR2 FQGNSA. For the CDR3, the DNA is TGTGCCAGCAGCTTAGGGGGGAGAAATCAGCCCCAGCATTTT. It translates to CASSLGGRNQPQHF.

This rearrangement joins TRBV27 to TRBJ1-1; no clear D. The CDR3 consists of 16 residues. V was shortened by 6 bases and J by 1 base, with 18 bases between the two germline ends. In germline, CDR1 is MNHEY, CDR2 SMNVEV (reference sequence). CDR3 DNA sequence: TGTGCCAGCAGCCGGGATATCGGGTTCCCGAACACTGAAGCTTTCTTT. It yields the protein CASSRDIGFPNTEAFF.

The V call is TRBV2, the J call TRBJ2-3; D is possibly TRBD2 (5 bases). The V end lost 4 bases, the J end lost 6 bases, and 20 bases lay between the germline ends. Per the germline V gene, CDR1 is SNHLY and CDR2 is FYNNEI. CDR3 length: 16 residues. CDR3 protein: CASSVGVGGFGDTQYF. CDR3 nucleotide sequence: TGTGCCAGCAGTGTCGGGGTCGGAGGTTTTGGCGATACGCAGTATTTT.

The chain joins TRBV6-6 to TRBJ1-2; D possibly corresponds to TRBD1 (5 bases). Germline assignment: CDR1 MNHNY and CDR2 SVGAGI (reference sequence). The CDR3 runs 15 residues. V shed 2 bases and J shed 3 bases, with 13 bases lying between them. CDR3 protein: CASSYPSGTDYGYTF. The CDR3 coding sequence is TGTGCCAGCAGTTACCCCTCCGGGACGGACTATGGCTACACCTTC.

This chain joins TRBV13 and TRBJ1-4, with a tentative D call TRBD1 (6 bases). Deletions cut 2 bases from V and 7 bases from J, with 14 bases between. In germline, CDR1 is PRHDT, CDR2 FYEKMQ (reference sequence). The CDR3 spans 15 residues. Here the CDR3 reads CASSLMGGAGEKLFF. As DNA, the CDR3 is TGTGCCAGCAGCTTAATGGGGGGCGCAGGTGAAAAACTGTTTTTT. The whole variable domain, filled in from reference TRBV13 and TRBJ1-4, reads AAGVIQSPRHLIKEKRETATLKCYPIPRHDTVYWYQQGPGQDPQFLISFYEKMQSDKGSIPDRFSAQQFSDYHSELNMSSLELGDSALYFCASSLMGGAGEKLFFGSGTQLSVL.

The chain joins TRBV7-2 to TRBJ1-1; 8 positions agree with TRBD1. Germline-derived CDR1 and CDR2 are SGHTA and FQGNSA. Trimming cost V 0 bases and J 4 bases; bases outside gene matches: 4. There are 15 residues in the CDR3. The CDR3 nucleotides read TGTGCCAGCAGCTTAGCGCGGACAGGGAGCACTGAAGCTTTCTTT. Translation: CASSLARTGSTEAFF.

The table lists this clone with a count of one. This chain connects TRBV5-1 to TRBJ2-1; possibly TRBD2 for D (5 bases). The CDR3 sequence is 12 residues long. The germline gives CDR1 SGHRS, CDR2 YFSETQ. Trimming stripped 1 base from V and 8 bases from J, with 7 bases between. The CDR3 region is CASSLNGDEQFF. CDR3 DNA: TGCGCCAGCAGCTTGAACGGGGATGAGCAGTTCTTC.

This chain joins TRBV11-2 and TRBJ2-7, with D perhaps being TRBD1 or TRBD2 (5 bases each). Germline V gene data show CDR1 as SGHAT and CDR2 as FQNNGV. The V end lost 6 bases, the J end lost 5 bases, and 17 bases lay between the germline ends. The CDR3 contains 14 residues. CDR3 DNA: TGTGCCAGCAGTTTCACGGGGCCACTCGACGAGCAGTACGTC. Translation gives CASSFTGPLDEQYV.

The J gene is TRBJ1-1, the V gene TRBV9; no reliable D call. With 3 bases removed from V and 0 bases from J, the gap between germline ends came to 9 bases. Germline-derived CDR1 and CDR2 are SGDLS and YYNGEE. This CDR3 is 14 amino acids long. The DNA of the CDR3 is TGTGCCAGCAGCGCACGACAAGTGAACACTGAAGCTTTCTTT. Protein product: CASSARQVNTEAFF.

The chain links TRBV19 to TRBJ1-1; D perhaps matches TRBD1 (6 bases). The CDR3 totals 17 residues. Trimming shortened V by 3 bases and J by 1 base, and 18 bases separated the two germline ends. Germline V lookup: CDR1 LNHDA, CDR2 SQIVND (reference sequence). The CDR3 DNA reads TGTGCCAGTAGTATTTATGGGGGCGGAAAGGCGAACACTGAAGCTTTCTTT. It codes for CASSIYGGGKANTEAFF.

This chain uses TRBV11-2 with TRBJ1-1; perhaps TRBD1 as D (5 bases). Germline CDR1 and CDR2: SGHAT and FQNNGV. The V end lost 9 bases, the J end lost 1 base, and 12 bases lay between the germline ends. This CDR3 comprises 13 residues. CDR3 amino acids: CASVETGNTEAFF. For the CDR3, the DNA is TGTGCCAGTGTAGAAACAGGGAACACTGAAGCTTTCTTT.

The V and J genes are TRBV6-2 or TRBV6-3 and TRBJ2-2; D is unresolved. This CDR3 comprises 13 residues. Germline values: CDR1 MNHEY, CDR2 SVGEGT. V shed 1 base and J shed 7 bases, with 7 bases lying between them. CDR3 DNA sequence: TGTGCCAGCAGTTACTTGGAAGACGGGGAGCTGTTTTTT. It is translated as CASSYLEDGELFF.

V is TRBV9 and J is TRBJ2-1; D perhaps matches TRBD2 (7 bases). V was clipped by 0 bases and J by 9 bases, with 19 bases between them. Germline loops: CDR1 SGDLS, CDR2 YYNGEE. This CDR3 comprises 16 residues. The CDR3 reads CASSVDVGGPGGEQFF. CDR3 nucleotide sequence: TGTGCCAGCAGCGTAGACGTGGGGGGGCCTGGCGGTGAGCAGTTCTTC.

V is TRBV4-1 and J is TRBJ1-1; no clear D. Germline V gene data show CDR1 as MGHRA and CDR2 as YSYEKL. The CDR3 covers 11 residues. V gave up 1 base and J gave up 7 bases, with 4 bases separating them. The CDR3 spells CASSQGGEAFF. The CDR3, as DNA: TGCGCCAGCAGCCAAGGGGGTGAAGCTTTCTTT.

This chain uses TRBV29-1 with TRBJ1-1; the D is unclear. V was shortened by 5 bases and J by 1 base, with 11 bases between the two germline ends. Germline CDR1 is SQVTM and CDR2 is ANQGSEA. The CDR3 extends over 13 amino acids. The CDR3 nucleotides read TGCAGCGTTATAACAACGGAGAACACTGAAGCTTTCTTT. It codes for CSVITTENTEAFF.

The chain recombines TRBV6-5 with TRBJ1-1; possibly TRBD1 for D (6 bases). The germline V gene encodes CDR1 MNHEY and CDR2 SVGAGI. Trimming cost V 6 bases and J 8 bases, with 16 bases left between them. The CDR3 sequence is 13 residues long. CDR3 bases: TGTGCCAGCAGCCACAGGGTTGAGAGGGAAGCTTTCTTT. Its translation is CASSHRVEREAFF.

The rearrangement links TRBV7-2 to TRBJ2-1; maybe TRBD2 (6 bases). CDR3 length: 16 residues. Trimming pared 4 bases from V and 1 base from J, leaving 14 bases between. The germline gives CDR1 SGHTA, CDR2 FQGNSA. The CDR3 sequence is CASSSTPGLSYNEQFF. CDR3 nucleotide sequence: TGTGCCAGCAGCTCGACTCCGGGACTTTCCTACAATGAGCAGTTCTTC.

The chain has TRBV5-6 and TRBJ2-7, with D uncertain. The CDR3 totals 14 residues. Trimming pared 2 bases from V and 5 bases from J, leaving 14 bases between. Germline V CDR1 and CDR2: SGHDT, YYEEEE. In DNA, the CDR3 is TGTGCCAGCAGCTTTGCCCAGCTATTCGACGAGCAGTACTTC. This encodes CASSFAQLFDEQYF.

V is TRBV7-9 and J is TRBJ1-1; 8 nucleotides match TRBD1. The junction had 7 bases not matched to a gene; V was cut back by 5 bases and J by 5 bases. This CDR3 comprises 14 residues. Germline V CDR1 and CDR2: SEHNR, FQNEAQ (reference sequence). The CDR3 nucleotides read TGTGCCAGCAGCCTAGAGCAGGGGGCTACTGAAGCTTTCTTT. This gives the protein CASSLEQGATEAFF.

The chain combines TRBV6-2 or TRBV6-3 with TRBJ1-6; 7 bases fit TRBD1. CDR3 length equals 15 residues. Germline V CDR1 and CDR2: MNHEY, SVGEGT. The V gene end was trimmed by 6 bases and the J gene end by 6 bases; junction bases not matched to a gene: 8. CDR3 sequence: CASSQQTGANSPLHF. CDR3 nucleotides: TGTGCCAGCAGCCAACAAACAGGGGCTAATTCACCCCTCCACTTT.